This record looks at one TCR beta chain sequence and its context. Its target is unknown. The missing conserved phenylalanine or tryptophan at the end of this CDR3 makes a read error likely. The template was RNA from unsorted bulk tissue. This non-tumor lung sample came from over 3 cm beyond the tumor edge. These data originate in a study of tumor and adjacent non-tumor tissue in lung cancer. The overall study: The cohort had approximately 13 adenocarcinoma, a couple of squamous cell and 1 small cell patients. Points from the study as a whole: Tumor TCR diversity, when higher, was linked to shorter survival. Normal lung showed higher cumulative top 100 clone frequency than tumor. Compared with tumor, normal lung showed significantly lower TCR diversity.

TCRbeta libraries were built with three rounds of nested PCR, modified from ARM-PCR. TCRdb re-analysed the multiplex PCR reads in MiXCR, keeping a single row per CDR3 protein. The top ten clones hold roughly 19% of a sample with roughly 120,000 distinct CDR3 sequences, roughly two thirds of them seen once. This CDR3 spans 13 amino acids. V was trimmed by 10 bases and J by 3 bases, leaving 15 bases between them. Germline assignment: CDR1 MNHEY and CDR2 SVGEGT. The rearrangement links TRBV6-2 or TRBV6-3 to TRBJ1-2, with D perhaps TRBD1 (6 bases). The origin of this receptor is a man aged 55-75 years with non-small cell lung cancer. Sequenced: distant non-tumor lung tissue. The CDR3 bases are TGTGCCACTATGGACAGCGAATACTATGGCTACACCATC. This encodes CATMDSEYYGYTI.